Listed below are T cell receptor beta chains from one sample, sequenced in a study of vaccination effects on CD4 cells after COVID-19. These TCRs are of unknown antigen specificity. The data were produced by immunoSEQ multiplex PCR, yet TCRdb's version contains in-frame clones alone and is incomplete. The repertoire holds over 45,000 clones, with 50% to 80% as singletons. This specimen consisted of CD4+ T cells from PBMCs cultured without peptide, obtained before COVID-19 vaccination. These TCRs come from a human donor who received a COVID-19 vaccine. The CDR3 runs from the conserved cysteine through the conserved F or W. A D gene is named only where the DNA matches it firmly. Not every row has a clone size; where given, it reads once, few, many or a size class.

V: TRBV6-1
J: TRBJ1-2
D: NA
size: NA
DNA: TGTGCCAGCAGTGAATCATTGGACTATGGCTACACCTTC
CDR3: CASSESLDYGYTF

V: TRBV30
J: TRBJ1-6
D: NA
size: NA
DNA: TGTGCCTGGAAGGAGGTGGGTTCACCCCTCCACTTT
CDR3: CAWKEVGSPLHF

V: TRBV7-2
J: TRBJ1-2
D: NA
size: once
DNA: TGTGCCAGCAGCTTAGGGCGGGGGGCCAACTATGGCTACACCTTC
CDR3: CASSLGRGANYGYTF

V: TRBV7-8
J: TRBJ2-7
D: TRBD1
size: few
DNA: TGTGCCAGCAGTTTATTTCTCGGGACAGGGGCCTACGAGCAGTACTTC
CDR3: CASSLFLGTGAYEQYF

V: TRBV6-5
J: TRBJ1-5
D: TRBD1
size: few
DNA: TGTGCCAGCAGCCGGACAGGGGCGAATCAGCCCCAGCATTTT
CDR3: CASSRTGANQPQHF

V: TRBV27
J: TRBJ1-2
D: NA
size: NA
DNA: TGTGCCAGCAGCAAAGAGGGGAGAGCTCCTGGCTACACCTTC
CDR3: CASSKEGRAPGYTF

V: TRBV6-1
J: TRBJ1-4
D: NA
size: NA
DNA: TGTGCCAGCAGTGAAGCTACAGGGAGCTACGAAAAACTGTTTTTT
CDR3: CASSEATGSYEKLFF

V: TRBV5-1
J: TRBJ1-1
D: NA
size: medium-sized
DNA: TGCGCCAGCAGCTCTGGACAGCCGAACACTGAAGCTTTCTTT
CDR3: CASSSGQPNTEAFF

V: TRBV9
J: TRBJ1-2
D: TRBD1
size: NA
DNA: TGTGCCAGCAGCGTAGGACAGGGACAGGTTGGCTACACCTTC
CDR3: CASSVGQGQVGYTF

V: TRBV11-2
J: TRBJ1-1
D: NA
size: NA
DNA: TGTGCCAGCAGCTTCCCACAGGGTAAGACTGAAGCTTTCTTT
CDR3: CASSFPQGKTEAFF

V: TRBV6-5
J: TRBJ1-2
D: TRBD1
size: few
DNA: TGTGCCAGCAGTTTTCGACAGGGAGTTGGTGGCTACACCTTC
CDR3: CASSFRQGVGGYTF

V: TRBV5-6
J: TRBJ1-1
D: NA
size: NA
DNA: TGTGCCAGCAGCCCCCGGTGGGCAGGGGTCGGGCTGAACACTGAAGCTTTCTTT
CDR3: CASSPRWAGVGLNTEAFF

V: TRBV6-1
J: TRBJ2-7
D: NA
size: once
DNA: TGTGCCAGCAGTGAAAGGGTGGGGCAGTTGTTCCTGGGAGACGAGCAGTACTTC
CDR3: CASSERVGQLFLGDEQYF

V: TRBV19
J: TRBJ2-2
D: TRBD2
size: NA
DNA: TGTGCCAGTAGTTCGGGCGGGAGGAGGGGTCCCGGGGAGCTGTTTTTT
CDR3: CASSSGGRRGPGELFF

V: TRBV6-5
J: TRBJ2-7
D: TRBD1
size: NA
DNA: TGTGCCAGCAATCGGGACAGGTTAGACTCCGAGCAGTACTTC
CDR3: CASNRDRLDSEQYF

V: TRBV5-1
J: TRBJ1-2
D: NA
size: few
DNA: TGCGCCAGCAGCCCCGGACAGAAAGCCTATGGCTACACCTTC
CDR3: CASSPGQKAYGYTF

V: TRBV5-4
J: TRBJ2-1
D: NA
size: NA
DNA: TGTGCCAGCAGCTTGACAGGGATTGATAGGAATGAGCAGTTCTTC
CDR3: CASSLTGIDRNEQFF

V: TRBV4-1
J: TRBJ2-1
D: NA
size: NA
DNA: TGCGCCAGCAGCAAAGGACGCCGGGGATTAGAGGTGAACAATGAGCAGTTCTTC
CDR3: CASSKGRRGLEVNNEQFF

V: TRBV4-1
J: TRBJ2-3
D: TRBD2
size: NA
DNA: TGCGCCAGCAGCCCGGGACTAGCGGGAGGTACAGATACGCAGTATTTT
CDR3: CASSPGLAGGTDTQYF

V: TRBV6-5
J: TRBJ1-4
D: NA
size: NA
DNA: TGTGCCAGCAACCCAAGGCAGGCGGATGAAAAACTGTTTTTT
CDR3: CASNPRQADEKLFF

V: TRBV30
J: TRBJ2-3
D: TRBD2
size: once
DNA: TGTGCCTGGAGTGTTCTAGCGGGAGTTGTAGATACGCAGTATTTT
CDR3: CAWSVLAGVVDTQYF

V: TRBV14
J: TRBJ2-5
D: NA
size: few
DNA: TGTGCCAGCAGCAATTATTTGGGAGAGACCCAGTACTTC
CDR3: CASSNYLGETQYF

V: TRBV6-5
J: TRBJ1-6
D: NA
size: NA
DNA: TGTGCCAGCAGTTACCGGGACGGGGCCCTTAATTCACCCCTCCACTTT
CDR3: CASSYRDGALNSPLHF

V: TRBV5-1
J: TRBJ2-1
D: TRBD2
size: few
DNA: TGCGCCAGCAGGACGACGGGGGGAGCAAACTACAATGAGCAGTTCTTC
CDR3: CASRTTGGANYNEQFF

V: TRBV30
J: TRBJ2-7
D: NA
size: NA
DNA: TGTGCCTGGAGTGGACCAGGGGGGGTTGAGGGCGAGCAGTACTTC
CDR3: CAWSGPGGVEGEQYF

V: TRBV18
J: TRBJ1-3
D: NA
size: NA
DNA: TGTGCCAGCTCACGGGAATTCGGAAACACCATATATTTT
CDR3: CASSREFGNTIYF

V: TRBV30
J: TRBJ2-1
D: TRBD2
size: NA
DNA: TGTGCCTGGAGTGACCTTTGGGGGCGGGAGGGTAGAAATGAGCAGTTCTTC
CDR3: CAWSDLWGREGRNEQFF

V: TRBV7-2
J: TRBJ2-5
D: NA
size: few
DNA: TGTGCCAGCAGCCCCCGGACCCAAGAGACCCAGTACTTC
CDR3: CASSPRTQETQYF

V: TRBV29-1
J: TRBJ1-5
D: NA
size: few
DNA: TGCAGCGTTGCGGGCGCCAATCAGCCCCAGCATTTT
CDR3: CSVAGANQPQHF

V: TRBV27
J: TRBJ2-7
D: NA
size: NA
DNA: TGTGCCAGCTCCTCTGGGGGCGCGCCCTACGAGCAGTACTTC
CDR3: CASSSGGAPYEQYF

V: TRBV18
J: TRBJ2-3
D: TRBD2
size: NA
DNA: TGTGCCAGCTCACCACTAAGCGGGACTAGCACAGATACGCAGTATTTT
CDR3: CASSPLSGTSTDTQYF

V: TRBV6-5
J: TRBJ2-7
D: NA
size: NA
DNA: TGTGCCAGCAGTTCCCCGGGACGCAACTACGAGCAGTACTTC
CDR3: CASSSPGRNYEQYF

V: TRBV29-1
J: TRBJ2-2
D: TRBD2
size: NA
DNA: TGCAGCGCCGGGGGGGCCTCATCGAACACCGGGGAGCTGTTTTTT
CDR3: CSAGGASSNTGELFF

V: TRBV12-3/TRBV12-4
J: TRBJ1-1
D: NA
size: NA
DNA: TGTGCCAGCAGTTTCGCCGGGGACACTGAAGCTTTCTTT
CDR3: CASSFAGDTEAFF

V: TRBV3-1/TRBV3-2
J: TRBJ1-2
D: NA
size: few
DNA: TGTGCCAGCAGCCAAGCTAACTATGGCTACACCTTC
CDR3: CASSQANYGYTF